Described below is a single TCR beta chain sequence and its context. Its antigen is unidentified. Approximately 10^5 TCR templates were measured in each sample. Measured with immunoSEQ multiplex PCR; TCRdb has only the in-frame clones, and not every one. The profile shows 75,000 to 100,000 clones, around 94% of them singletons. This record belongs to a study of siplizumab effects on memory and regulatory T cells. Overall study findings and caveats: Naive T cells were seen as more diverse than memory cells and as major alloresponse contributors. Alloreactive CD4+ clones that could be mapped were on average about 70% Treg-derived with siplizumab, against more than 25% in controls. Alloreactive sequences whose origin lay in unstimulated CD4+ memory cells were significantly reduced by siplizumab.

Per the germline V gene, CDR1 is MGHRA and CDR2 is YSYEKL. V shed 8 bases, J shed 5 bases, and the junction held 7 bases outside the gene matches. The CDR3 loop spans 13 amino acids. The J gene is TRBJ2-3, the V gene TRBV4-1, with TRBD2 matching 7 bases. This clonotype was sampled from a human donor in good health. The material sequenced was non-Treg CD4+ T cells sorted from blood. The CDR3 sequence is CASRRGRVDTQYF. The DNA for the CDR3 is TGCGCCAGCCGCCGTGGGAGGGTAGATACGCAGTATTTT.